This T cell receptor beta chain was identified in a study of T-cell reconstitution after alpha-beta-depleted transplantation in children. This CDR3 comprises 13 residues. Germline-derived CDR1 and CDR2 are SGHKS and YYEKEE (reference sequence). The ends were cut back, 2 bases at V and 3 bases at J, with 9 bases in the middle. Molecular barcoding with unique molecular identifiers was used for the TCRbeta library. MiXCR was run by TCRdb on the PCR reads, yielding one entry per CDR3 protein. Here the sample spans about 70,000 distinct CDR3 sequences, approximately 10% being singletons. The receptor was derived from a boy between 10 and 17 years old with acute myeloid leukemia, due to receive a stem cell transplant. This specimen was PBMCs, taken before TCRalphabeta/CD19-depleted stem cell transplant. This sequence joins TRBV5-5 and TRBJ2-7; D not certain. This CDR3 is CASSFGEHYEQYV. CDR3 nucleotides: TGTGCCAGCAGCTTCGGTGAACACTACGAGCAGTACGTC.